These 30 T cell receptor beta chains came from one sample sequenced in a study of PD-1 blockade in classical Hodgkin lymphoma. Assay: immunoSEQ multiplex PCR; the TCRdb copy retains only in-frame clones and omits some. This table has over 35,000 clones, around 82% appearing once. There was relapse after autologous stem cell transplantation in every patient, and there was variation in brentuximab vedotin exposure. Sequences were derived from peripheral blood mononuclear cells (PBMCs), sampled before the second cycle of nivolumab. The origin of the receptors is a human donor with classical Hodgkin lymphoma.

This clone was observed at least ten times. CDR3 nucleotide sequence: TGTGCCAGCAGCCCTACCAGACAGGGTGAAGCTTTCTTT. It encodes CASSPTRQGEAFF. This sequence joins TRBV27 and TRBJ1-1, with 7 bases aligning to TRBD1. The V gene end was trimmed by 6 bases and the J gene end by 7 bases; junction bases not matched to a gene: 8. Germline assignment: CDR1 MNHEY and CDR2 SMNVEV (reference sequence). CDR3 length equals 13 residues.

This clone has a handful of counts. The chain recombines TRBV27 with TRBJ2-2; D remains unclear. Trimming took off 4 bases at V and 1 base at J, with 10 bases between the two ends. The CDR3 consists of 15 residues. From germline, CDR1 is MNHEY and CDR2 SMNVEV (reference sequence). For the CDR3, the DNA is TGTGCCAGCAGTTCTCGGCCAAAGAACACCGGGGAGCTGTTTTTT. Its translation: CASSSRPKNTGELFF.

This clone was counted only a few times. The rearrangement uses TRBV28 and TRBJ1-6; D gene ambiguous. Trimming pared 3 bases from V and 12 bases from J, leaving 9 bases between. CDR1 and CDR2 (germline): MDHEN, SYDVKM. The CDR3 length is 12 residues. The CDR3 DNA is TGTGCCAGCAGTTTTTCGGACCTACCCCTCCACTTT. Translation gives CASSFSDLPLHF.

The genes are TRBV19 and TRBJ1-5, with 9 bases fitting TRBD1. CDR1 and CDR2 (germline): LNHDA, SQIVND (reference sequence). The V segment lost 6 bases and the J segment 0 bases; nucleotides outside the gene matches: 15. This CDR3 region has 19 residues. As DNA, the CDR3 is TGTGCCAGTAGGACTACCCGACAGGGGGGTCGGCGTAGCAATCAGCCCCAGCATTTT. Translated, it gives CASRTTRQGGRRSNQPQHF. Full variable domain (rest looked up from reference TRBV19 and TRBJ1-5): DGGITQSPKYLFRKEGQNVTLSCEQNLNHDAMYWYRQDPGQGLRLIYYSQIVNDFQKGDIAEGYSVSREKKESFPLTVTSAQKNPTAFYLCASRTTRQGGRRSNQPQHFGDGTRLSIL.

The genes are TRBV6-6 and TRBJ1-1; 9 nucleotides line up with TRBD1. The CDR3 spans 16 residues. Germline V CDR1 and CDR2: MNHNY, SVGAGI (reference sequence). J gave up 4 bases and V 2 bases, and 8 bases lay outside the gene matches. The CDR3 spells CASSYPGNRGLTEAFF. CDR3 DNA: TGTGCCAGCAGTTACCCGGGAAACAGGGGGCTCACTGAAGCTTTCTTT.

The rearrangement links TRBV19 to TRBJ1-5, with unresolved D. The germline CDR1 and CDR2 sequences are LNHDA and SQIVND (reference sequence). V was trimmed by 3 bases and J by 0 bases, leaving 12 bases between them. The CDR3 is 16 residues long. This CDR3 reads CASSIPLGLSNQPQHF. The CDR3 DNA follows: TGTGCCAGTAGTATCCCCCTCGGTCTTAGCAATCAGCCCCAGCATTTT.

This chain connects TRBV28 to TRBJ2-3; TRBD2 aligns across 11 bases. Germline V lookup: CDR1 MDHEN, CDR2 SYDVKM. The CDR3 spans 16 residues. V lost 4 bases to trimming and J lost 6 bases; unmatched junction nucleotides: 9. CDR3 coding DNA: TGTGCCAGCAGTTCATTAGCGGGGGGGGCCCCCGATACGCAGTATTTT. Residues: CASSSLAGGAPDTQYF.

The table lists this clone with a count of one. CDR3: CASSPPGGALVYGYTF. The CDR3 nucleotides read TGTGCCAGCTCACCTCCCGGGGGGGCGCTTGTCTATGGCTACACCTTC. V gene TRBV18 combines with J gene TRBJ1-2; TRBD1 is a possible D gene (6 bases). V gave up 3 bases and J gave up 4 bases, with 18 bases separating them. The germline V gene has CDR1 KGHSH and CDR2 LQKENI. This CDR3 spans 16 amino acids.

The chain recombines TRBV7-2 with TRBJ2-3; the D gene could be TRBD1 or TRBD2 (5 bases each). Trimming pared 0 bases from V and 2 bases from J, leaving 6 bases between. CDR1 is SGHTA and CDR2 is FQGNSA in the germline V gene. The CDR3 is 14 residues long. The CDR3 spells CASSLAGTTDTQYF. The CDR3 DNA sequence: TGTGCCAGCAGCTTAGCCGGGACCACAGATACGCAGTATTTT.

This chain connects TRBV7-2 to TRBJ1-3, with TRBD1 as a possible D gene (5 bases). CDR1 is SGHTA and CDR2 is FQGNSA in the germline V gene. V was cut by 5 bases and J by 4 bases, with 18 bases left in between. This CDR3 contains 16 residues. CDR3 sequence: CASSPRQSGTGNTIYF. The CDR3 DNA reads TGTGCCAGCAGCCCCAGACAGTCAGGGACGGGAAACACCATATATTTT.

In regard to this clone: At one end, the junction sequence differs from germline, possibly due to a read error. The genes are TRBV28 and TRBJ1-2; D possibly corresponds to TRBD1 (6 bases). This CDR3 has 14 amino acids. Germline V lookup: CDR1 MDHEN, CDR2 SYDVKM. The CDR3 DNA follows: TGTGCCAGCAGTGTACAGGGAGTCAACTATGGCCACACCTTC. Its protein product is CASSVQGVNYGHTF.

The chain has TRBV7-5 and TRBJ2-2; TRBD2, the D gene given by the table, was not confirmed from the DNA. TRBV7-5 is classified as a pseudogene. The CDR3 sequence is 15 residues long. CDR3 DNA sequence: TGTGCCAGAAGCTTTCAGGGAGGGGATACCGGGGAGCTGTTTTTT. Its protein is CARSFQGGDTGELFF.

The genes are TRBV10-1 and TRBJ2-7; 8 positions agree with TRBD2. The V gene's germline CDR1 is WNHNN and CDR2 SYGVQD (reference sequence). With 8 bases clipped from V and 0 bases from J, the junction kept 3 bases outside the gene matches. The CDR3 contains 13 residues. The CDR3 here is CASRGGSSYEQYF. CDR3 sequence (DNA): TGCGCCAGCCGGGGGGGGTCCTCCTACGAGCAGTACTTC.

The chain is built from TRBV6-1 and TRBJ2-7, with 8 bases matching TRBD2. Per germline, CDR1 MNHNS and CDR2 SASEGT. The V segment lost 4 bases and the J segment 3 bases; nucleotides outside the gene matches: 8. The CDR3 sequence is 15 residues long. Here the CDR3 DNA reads TGTGCCAGCAGTGTACCGGGACTAGAGGTCTACGAGCAGTACTTC. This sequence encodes CASSVPGLEVYEQYF.

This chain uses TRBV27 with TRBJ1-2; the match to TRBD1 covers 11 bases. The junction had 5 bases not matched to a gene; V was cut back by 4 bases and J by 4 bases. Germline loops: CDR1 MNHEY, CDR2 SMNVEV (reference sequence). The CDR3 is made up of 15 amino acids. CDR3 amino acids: CASSWGTGGVYGYTF. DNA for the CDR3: TGTGCCAGCAGTTGGGGGACAGGGGGGGTCTATGGCTACACCTTC.

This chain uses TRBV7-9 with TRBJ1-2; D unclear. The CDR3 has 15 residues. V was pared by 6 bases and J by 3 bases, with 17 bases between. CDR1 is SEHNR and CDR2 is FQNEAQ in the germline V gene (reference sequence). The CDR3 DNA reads TGTGCCAGCAGGCCCAAGCCATCGGGTCACTATGGCTACACCTTC. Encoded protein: CASRPKPSGHYGYTF.

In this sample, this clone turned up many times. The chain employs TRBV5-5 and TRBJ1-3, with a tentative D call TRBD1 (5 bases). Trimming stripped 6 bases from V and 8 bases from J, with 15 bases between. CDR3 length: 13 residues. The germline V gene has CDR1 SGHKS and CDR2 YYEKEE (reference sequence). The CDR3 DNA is TGTGCCAGCACCATCAGCCCCAGGGACACCATATATTTT. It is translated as CASTISPRDTIYF.

CDR3 residues: CASRSWGQGKEKLFF. CDR3 coding DNA: TGTGCCAGTAGAAGTTGGGGACAGGGGAAGGAAAAACTGTTTTTT. The V call is TRBV19, the J call TRBJ1-4; 10 bases map to TRBD1. The germline gives CDR1 LNHDA, CDR2 SQIVND (reference sequence). The CDR3 totals 15 residues. After removal of 6 bases from V and 8 bases from J, the junction contained 9 bases not matched to a gene.

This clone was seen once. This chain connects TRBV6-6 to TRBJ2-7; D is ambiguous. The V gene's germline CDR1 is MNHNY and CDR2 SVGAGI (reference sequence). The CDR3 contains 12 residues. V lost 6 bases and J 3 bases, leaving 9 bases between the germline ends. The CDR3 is CASSPDLYEQYF. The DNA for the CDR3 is TGTGCCAGCAGCCCTGACCTCTACGAGCAGTACTTC.

CDR3 in DNA: TGTGCCAGCAGCTCGGGGGCTTCGGGGGTTGCCGGGGAGCTGTTTTTT. Amino acids: CASSSGASGVAGELFF. The gene calls are TRBV5-4 and TRBJ2-2, with D perhaps being TRBD1 or TRBD2 (6 bases each). V lost 3 bases and J 6 bases, leaving 18 bases between the germline ends. The CDR3 loop spans 16 amino acids. Germline CDR1 SGHNT, CDR2 YYREEE (reference sequence).

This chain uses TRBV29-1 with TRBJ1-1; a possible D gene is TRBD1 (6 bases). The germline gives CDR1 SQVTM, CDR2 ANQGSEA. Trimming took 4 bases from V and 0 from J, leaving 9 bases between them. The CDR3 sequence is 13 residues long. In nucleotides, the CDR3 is TGCAGCGTTGGGACAGCCGTGAACACTGAAGCTTTCTTT. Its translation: CSVGTAVNTEAFF.

DNA for the CDR3: TGTGCCAGCAGTTCAAGTCCCGGGGCCTCCTACGAGCAGTACTTC. This sequence encodes CASSSSPGASYEQYF. The chain couples TRBV2 to TRBJ2-7, with D perhaps TRBD1 or TRBD2 (5 bases each). The CDR3 covers 15 residues. The germline gives CDR1 SNHLY, CDR2 FYNNEI. V gave up 5 bases and J gave up 0 bases, with 14 bases separating them. Full variable domain (outside the CDR3, taken from reference TRBV2 and TRBJ2-7): EPEVTQTPSHQVTQMGQEVILRCVPISNHLYFYWYRQILGQKVEFLVSFYNNEISEKSEIFDDQFSVERPDGSNFTLKIRSTKLEDSAMYFCASSSSPGASYEQYFGPGTRLTVT.

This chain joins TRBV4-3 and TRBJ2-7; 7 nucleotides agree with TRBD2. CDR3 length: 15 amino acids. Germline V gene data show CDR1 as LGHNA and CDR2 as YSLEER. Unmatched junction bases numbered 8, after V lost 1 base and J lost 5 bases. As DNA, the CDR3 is TGCGCCAGCAGCCAAGGGGGGGGGTTCGTCCACGAGCAGTACTTC. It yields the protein CASSQGGGFVHEQYF.

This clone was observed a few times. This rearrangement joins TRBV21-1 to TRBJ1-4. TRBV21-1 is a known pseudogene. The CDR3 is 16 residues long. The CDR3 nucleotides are TGTGCCAGCAGCATTTTTCCCGGGACTGCGGCGGAAAAACTGTTTTTT. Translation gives CASSIFPGTAAEKLFF.

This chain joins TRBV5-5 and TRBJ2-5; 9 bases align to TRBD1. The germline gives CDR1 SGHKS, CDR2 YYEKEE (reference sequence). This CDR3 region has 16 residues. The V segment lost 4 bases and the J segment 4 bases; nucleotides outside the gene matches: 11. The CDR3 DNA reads TGTGCCAGCAGCCCTGGACAGGGGTCCATTAGAGAGACCCAGTACTTC. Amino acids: CASSPGQGSIRETQYF.

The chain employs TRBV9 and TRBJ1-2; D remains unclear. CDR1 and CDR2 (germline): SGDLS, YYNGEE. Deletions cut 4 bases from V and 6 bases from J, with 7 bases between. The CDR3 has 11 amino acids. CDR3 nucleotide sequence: TGTGCCAGCAGCTCAGTCAATGGCTACACCTTC. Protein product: CASSSVNGYTF. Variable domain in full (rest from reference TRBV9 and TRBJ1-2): DSGVTQTPKHLITATGQRVTLRCSPRSGDLSVYWYQQSLDQGLQFLIQYYNGEERAKGNILERFSAQQFPDLHSELNLSSLELGDSALYFCASSSVNGYTFGSGTRLTVV.

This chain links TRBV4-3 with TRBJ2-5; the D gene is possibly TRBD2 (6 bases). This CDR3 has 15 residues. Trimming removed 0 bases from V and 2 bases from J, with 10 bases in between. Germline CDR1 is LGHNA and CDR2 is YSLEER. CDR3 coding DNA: TGCGCCAGCAGCCAAGATCACCGGGGGCAAGAGACCCAGTACTTC. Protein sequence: CASSQDHRGQETQYF.

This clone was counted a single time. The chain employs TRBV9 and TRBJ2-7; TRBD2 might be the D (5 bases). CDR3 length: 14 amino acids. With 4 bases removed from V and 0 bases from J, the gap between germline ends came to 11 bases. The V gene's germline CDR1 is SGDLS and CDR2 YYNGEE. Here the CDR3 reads CASSRTSPSYEQYF. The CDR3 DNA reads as TGTGCCAGCAGCCGAACTAGTCCCTCCTACGAGCAGTACTTC.

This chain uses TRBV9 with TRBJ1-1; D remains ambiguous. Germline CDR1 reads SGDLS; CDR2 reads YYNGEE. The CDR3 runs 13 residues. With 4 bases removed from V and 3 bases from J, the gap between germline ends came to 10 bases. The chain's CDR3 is CASSPGVDTEAFF. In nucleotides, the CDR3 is TGTGCCAGCAGCCCCGGAGTGGACACTGAAGCTTTCTTT.

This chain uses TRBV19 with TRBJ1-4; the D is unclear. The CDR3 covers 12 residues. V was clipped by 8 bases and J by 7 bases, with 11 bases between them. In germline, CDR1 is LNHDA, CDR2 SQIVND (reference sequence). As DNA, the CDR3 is TGTGCCAGTGGACTGAGATTTGAAAAACTGTTTTTT. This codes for CASGLRFEKLFF.